The rows below give T cell receptor beta chains drawn from one sample of a study of molecular identifiers for immune sequencing clone quantification. Via MiXCR, TCRdb re-called the PCR reads, giving one row per CDR3 protein. The sample lists some 590,000 distinct CDR3 sequences; 25% were seen once. Material for sequencing was naive CD8+ T cells from blood, with Jurkat cell RNA spiked in. These receptors originate from a human donor in good health. Some libraries in this study had Jurkat cell RNA spiked in. Both conserved end residues are part of each CDR3. The order of the fields is V gene, CDR3 protein.

V gene: TRBV2; CDR3 protein: CASSPSGGQGKREQYF
V gene: TRBV5-1; CDR3 protein: CASSLSRGYTEAFF
V gene: TRBV7-9; CDR3 protein: CASSPTTSAGYTF
V gene: TRBV19; CDR3 protein: CASSIDFGYEQYF
V gene: TRBV28; CDR3 protein: CASGWSSYNEQFF
V gene: TRBV28; CDR3 protein: CASKDRGLGQPQHF
V gene: TRBV14; CDR3 protein: CASSQSHDRVSSYNSPLHF
V gene: TRBV9; CDR3 protein: CASMRPGQGYTDTQYF
V gene: TRBV4-1; CDR3 protein: CASSQDPYGGNEQFF
V gene: TRBV6-2/TRBV6-3; CDR3 protein: CVSSYREGPGPQHF
V gene: TRBV7-9; CDR3 protein: CASSYGDRPSPEAFF
V gene: TRBV25-1; CDR3 protein: CASTLGYTEAFF
V gene: TRBV7-2; CDR3 protein: CASSSRYNEQFF
V gene: TRBV6-2/TRBV6-3; CDR3 protein: CASTAEGWRGDTQYF
V gene: TRBV3-1; CDR3 protein: CASSLNIAGGTEAFF
V gene: TRBV6-2/TRBV6-3; CDR3 protein: CASSYGTGGGDPAF
V gene: TRBV7-9; CDR3 protein: CASSSPRQGAWNTEAFF
V gene: TRBV24-1; CDR3 protein: CATSDLAYNEQFF
V gene: TRBV29-1; CDR3 protein: CSVRLGRVRNEQFF
V gene: TRBV15; CDR3 protein: CATSRDRSSYEQYF
V gene: TRBV13; CDR3 protein: CASSLGLSGGNYGYTF
V gene: TRBV5-6; CDR3 protein: CASSLEGSGSSRANVLTF
V gene: TRBV7-5; CDR3 protein: CISVPEVNRPKPGSYEQYF
V gene: TRBV11-2; CDR3 protein: CASSTGRENGQPQHF
V gene: TRBV5-4; CDR3 protein: CASSLGTENTEAFF
V gene: TRBV6-2/TRBV6-3; CDR3 protein: CASCTGANSPLHF
V gene: TRBV6-6; CDR3 protein: CASRIQAGTSYNEQFF
V gene: TRBV6-1; CDR3 protein: CASSGVSSGGLSGNTIYF
V gene: TRBV25-1; CDR3 protein: CASVAGAALGRDTEAFF
V gene: TRBV11-3; CDR3 protein: CASSPGDGGADTQYF
V gene: TRBV20-1; CDR3 protein: CSAREAWRGDPQNIQYF
V gene: TRBV7-9; CDR3 protein: CASSLGTAEQYF
V gene: TRBV20-1; CDR3 protein: CSARDGNSSGGYEQYF
V gene: TRBV5-6; CDR3 protein: CASSFTGVNTEAFF
V gene: TRBV13; CDR3 protein: CASSLGQGGSNIQYF
V gene: TRBV20-1; CDR3 protein: CSARVAGAYEQYF
V gene: TRBV4-3; CDR3 protein: CASSQEGGRLETQYF
V gene: TRBV19; CDR3 protein: CASSIGGTGELFF
V gene: TRBV20-1; CDR3 protein: CSAIDLNLSYEQYF
V gene: TRBV7-9; CDR3 protein: CASSWERGSTDTQYF
V gene: TRBV5-4; CDR3 protein: CASSVAGAGTDTQYF
V gene: TRBV27; CDR3 protein: CASSLYPGPYQPQHF
V gene: TRBV5-1; CDR3 protein: CASSLVVAGVEQYF
V gene: TRBV29-1; CDR3 protein: CSVGLAGGYEQYF
V gene: TRBV20-1; CDR3 protein: CSASGRNQETQYF
V gene: TRBV6-1; CDR3 protein: CASSTAEAFF
V gene: TRBV20-1; CDR3 protein: CSAKRDSGIYEQYF
V gene: TRBV7-9; CDR3 protein: CASSLARHGREDTQYF